This T cell receptor beta chain emerged from a study of identical twins. CDR1 MNHEY and CDR2 SVGAGI come from the germline V gene. This CDR3 is built from 14 residues. J gave up 5 bases and V 2 bases, and 5 bases lay outside the gene matches. This clonotype came up a few times. Each CDR3 protein gets one entry after TCRdb re-called the 5' RACE reads with MiXCR. The repertoire has under 900,000 distinct CDR3 sequences, around 12% of them found once; the top ten carry under 2%. The same data also contributed to another study, on yellow fever vaccine responses in identical twins.

This chain uses TRBV6-5 with TRBJ1-1, with 7 bases fitting TRBD1. Sequenced: PBMCs. The TCR was taken from a young woman in good health. CDR3 loop: CASSYAGGQTEAFF. CDR3 nucleotides: TGTGCCAGCAGTTACGCAGGGGGACAAACTGAAGCTTTCTTT.